Following are 16 T cell receptor beta chains from one sample sequenced in a study of human T cells and chemical hapten exposure (dated by TCRdb to the early 2020s). In light of the paper, this sample's time point label describes: patch test 2, 6 weeks after DPC sensitization. The sample's treatment or condition label, decoded: therapeutic diphenylcyclopropenone sensitization with weekly scalp DPC. Library prep was done by RACE. The sequencer listed for this sample is NextSeq 500. Starting from the raw public reads, TCRdb applied fastp trimming at Q25, assembled clones with MiXCR and retained in-frame beta chains. Each record represents a unique CDR3 protein, reported with the most common genes and DNA among its rows. The sample includes more than 90,000 distinct CDR3 sequences, with about an eighth observed a single time. More than 3% of the sample is held by the ten biggest clonotypes. Sequenced material: whole blood, taken in connection with sensitization to the hapten diphenylcyclopropenone (DPC). Source of these receptors: a woman aged 40 to 50 with alopecia areata. Some clones in this sample may be carry-over from other donors' samples.

By share, this clonotype counts as medium-sized. The rearrangement joins TRBV6-1 to TRBJ2-1; D ambiguous. The CDR3 runs to 13 residues. In germline, CDR1 is MNHNS, CDR2 SASEGT. V was pared by 0 bases and J by 7 bases, with 7 bases between. CDR3 residues: CASSEAESNEQFF. The CDR3 DNA follows: TGTGCCAGCAGTGAAGCGGAGAGTAATGAGCAGTTCTTC.

This clonotype has only a few counts. The CDR3 reads CASSYGGSTEAFF. The CDR3 coding sequence is TGTGCCAGCAGTTACGGGGGGAGCACTGAAGCTTTCTTT. This chain links TRBV6-2 or TRBV6-3 with TRBJ1-1; possibly TRBD1 for D (5 bases). This CDR3 comprises 13 residues. CDR1 is MNHEY, CDR2 SVGEGT, per germline. The V and J ends lost 2 bases and 4 bases respectively, with 8 bases between them.

This clonotype has a handful of counts. The V gene is TRBV6-6, the J gene TRBJ2-7; D may be TRBD1 or TRBD2 (5 bases each). Germline V CDR1 and CDR2: MNHNY, SVGAGI (reference sequence). V was clipped by 2 bases and J by 4 bases, with 9 bases between them. The CDR3 runs to 13 residues. The CDR3: CASSYPGGYEQYF. In nucleotides, the CDR3 is TGTGCCAGCAGTTACCCTGGGGGATACGAGCAGTACTTC.

The chain has TRBV20-1 and TRBJ1-5, with 12 bases identical to TRBD1. Germline V CDR1 and CDR2: DFQATT, SNEGSKA (reference sequence). The CDR3 contains 16 residues. V was pared by 3 bases and J by 7 bases, with 10 bases of the junction left unmatched. The CDR3, as DNA: TGCAGTGCTAGTAGTGGGGACAGGGGGCCAGGGCAGCCCCAGCATTTT. Amino acids: CSASSGDRGPGQPQHF.

The chain combines TRBV6-1 with TRBJ1-2; D is uncertain. Germline V gene data show CDR1 as MNHNS and CDR2 as SASEGT. CDR3 length: 13 residues. V dropped 1 base and J dropped 8 bases, with 11 bases sitting between them. CDR3 residues: CASSEVWAAGYTF. The CDR3 nucleotides are TGTGCCAGCAGTGAAGTCTGGGCGGCCGGCTACACCTTC.

This clonotype occurred many times. The DNA of the CDR3 is TGCGCCAGCAGGGGACAGATACTTTATGGCTACACCTTC. This translates into CASRGQILYGYTF. This chain connects TRBV4-1 to TRBJ1-2; 7 bases map to TRBD1. J lost 5 bases, V lost 6 bases, and 6 bases had no gene match. Per germline, CDR1 MGHRA and CDR2 YSYEKL. The CDR3 has 13 amino acids.

This clonotype showed up many times. The rearrangement links TRBV7-2 to TRBJ2-1; TRBD2 might be the D (6 bases). CDR3 size: 14 residues. The germline gives CDR1 SGHTA, CDR2 FQGNSA. Trimming left V 2 bases short and J 9 bases short, with 14 bases between. The CDR3 region has the DNA TGTGCCAGCAGCTTAATACGCGGGACGGTTGAGCAGTTCTTC. Its translation is CASSLIRGTVEQFF.

At least ten counts were recorded for this clonotype. The chain links TRBV12-3 or TRBV12-4 to TRBJ2-7, with 12 bases that match TRBD2. This CDR3 has 15 residues. V was clipped by 5 bases and J by 2 bases; unmatched bases: 4. The CDR3: CASSPTSGGAYEQYF. DNA for the CDR3: TGTGCCAGCAGTCCGACTAGCGGGGGAGCCTACGAGCAGTACTTC.

Only a few counts were recorded for this clonotype. The chain couples TRBV5-5 to TRBJ1-5; maybe TRBD1 (6 bases). This CDR3 region has 17 residues. Germline V lookup: CDR1 SGHKS, CDR2 YYEKEE (reference sequence). Between the trimmed V and J ends, which lost 3 bases and 4 bases, there was a span of 20 bases. The CDR3 nucleotides read TGTGCCAGCAGCTCCCTATGGGACACCCGACGAAATCAGCCCCAGCATTTT. As protein: CASSSLWDTRRNQPQHF. Looking up the rest from reference TRBV5-5 and TRBJ1-5 gives the full variable domain: DAGVTQSPTHLIKTRGQQVTLRCSPISGHKSVSWYQQVLGQGPQFIFQYYEKEERGRGNFPDRFSARQFPNYSSELNVNALLLGDSALYLCASSSLWDTRRNQPQHFGDGTRLSIL.

This clonotype was counted many times. This chain links TRBV20-1 with TRBJ1-5, with TRBD1 matching 8 bases. The CDR3 contains 15 residues. V was clipped by 6 bases and J by 4 bases; unmatched bases: 11. Germline V lookup: CDR1 DFQATT, CDR2 SNEGSKA (reference sequence). The CDR3 DNA reads as TGCAGTGCCCACTCGTCCGGGACAGGAAATCAGCCCCAGCATTTT. Translation gives CSAHSSGTGNQPQHF.

The table lists this clonotype with a few counts. Here the CDR3 DNA reads TGTGCCAGCAGTCTATACACTTACGAGCAGTACTTC. Protein: CASSLYTYEQYF. The gene calls are TRBV12-3 or TRBV12-4 and TRBJ2-7, with D uncertain. CDR3 size: 12 residues. With 5 bases removed from V and 4 bases from J, the gap between germline ends came to 9 bases.

The chain recombines TRBV12-3 or TRBV12-4 with TRBJ2-1, with TRBD2 matching 15 bases. V was clipped by 5 bases and J by 7 bases; unmatched bases: 3. The CDR3 spans 15 residues. For the CDR3, the DNA is TGTGCCAGCAGTCCCGGGACTAGCGGGAGGAATGAGCAGTTCTTC. Encoded protein: CASSPGTSGRNEQFF.

J is TRBJ2-5 and V is TRBV30; 10 bases align to TRBD2. The germline gives CDR1 GTSNPN, CDR2 SVGIG (reference sequence). The V gene end was trimmed by 0 bases and the J gene end by 5 bases; junction bases not matched to a gene: 3. The CDR3 consists of 14 residues. The DNA for the CDR3 is TGTGCCTGGAGTGTACTAGCGGGAAGGGAGACCCAGTACTTC. Translating it yields CAWSVLAGRETQYF.

This chain joins TRBV4-2 and TRBJ1-1; D call uncertain. CDR1 is LGHNA, CDR2 YNFKEQ, per germline. CDR3 length: 15 amino acids. V was shortened by 1 base and J by 3 bases, with 12 bases between the two germline ends. The CDR3 nucleotides read TGTGCCAGCAGCCAAGGAACCAGCGAACACACTGAAGCTTTCTTT. Translating it yields CASSQGTSEHTEAFF.

This sequence joins TRBV4-2 and TRBJ1-1, with unresolved D. Trimming removed 0 bases at V and 3 bases at J, with 8 bases between. CDR3 size: 14 residues. From germline, CDR1 is LGHNA and CDR2 YNFKEQ. In nucleotides, the CDR3 is TGTGCCAGCAGCCAAGACAGGCTACACACTGAAGCTTTCTTT. Its translation: CASSQDRLHTEAFF.

There are a few counts of this clonotype. The chain recombines TRBV6-6 with TRBJ2-2; tentatively, D is TRBD2 (5 bases). Trimming stripped 6 bases from V and 3 bases from J, with 20 bases between. Germline V CDR1 and CDR2: MNHNY, SVGAGI (reference sequence). This CDR3 region has 17 residues. This CDR3 is CASSPRPLPADTGELFF. The CDR3 nucleotides read TGTGCCAGCAGCCCTAGACCCCTGCCAGCGGACACCGGGGAGCTGTTTTTT.